Below are 27 T cell receptor beta chains sequenced from a single sample in a study of blood T cells in healthy people across ages (dated by TCRdb to about 2015). Library construction relied on 5' RACE. The reads were generated on an Illumina HiSeq 2500. A second PCR of about 6 to 11 cycles was performed with a sample-barcoded 5' primer and a J-beta primer mix. TCRdb itself trimmed the public reads at Q25 with fastp, ran MiXCR and retained productive beta chains. Each record represents a unique CDR3 protein, reported with the most common genes and DNA among its rows. The sample table records approximately 810,000 distinct CDR3 sequences; more than 25% of these occur just once. Jointly, the top ten make up roughly a sixth of the sample. Sequencing was done on a sample of blood. The receptors derive from an elderly woman in good health.

The genes are TRBV5-5 and TRBJ1-3; D ambiguous. Trimming took 1 base from V and 0 from J, leaving 11 bases between them. This CDR3 comprises 16 residues. Per the germline V gene, CDR1 is SGHKS and CDR2 is YYEKEE (reference sequence). In DNA, the CDR3 is TGTGCCAGCAGCTTGTGGGCGGTGAGCTCTGGAAACACCATATATTTT. Its translation: CASSLWAVSSGNTIYF. Supplemented by reference TRBV5-5 and TRBJ1-3, the full variable domain reads DAGVTQSPTHLIKTRGQQVTLRCSPISGHKSVSWYQQVLGQGPQFIFQYYEKEERGRGNFPDRFSARQFPNYSSELNVNALLLGDSALYLCASSLWAVSSGNTIYFGEGSWLTVV.

This clonotype was seen a handful of times. V gene TRBV10-3 combines with J gene TRBJ1-6, with a tentative D call TRBD1 (6 bases). The CDR3 extends over 16 amino acids. CDR1 and CDR2 from the germline V gene are ENHRY and SYGVKD. V lost 0 bases to trimming and J lost 6 bases, with 12 bases between them. The CDR3 region is CAISESRTDTNSPLHF. The CDR3 DNA sequence: TGTGCCATCAGTGAGTCTAGGACAGATACTAATTCACCCCTCCACTTT.

This clonotype occurred many times. CDR3 coding DNA: TGTGCCAGCTTGAGGGAGGGGAGGGATGAGCAGTTCTTC. Protein product: CASLREGRDEQFF. The gene calls are TRBV11-3 and TRBJ2-1, with TRBD2 identical over 7 bases. CDR3 length: 13 amino acids. The trim removed 8 bases at V and 8 bases at J, leaving 9 bases unmatched. Germline loops: CDR1 SGHNT, CDR2 YENEEA.

In its sample, this clonotype was seen many times. This rearrangement joins TRBV7-2 to TRBJ1-2; 8 bases map to TRBD1. The CDR3 has 12 residues. The ends lost 3 bases at V and 8 bases at J; junction bases unmatched: 2. CDR1 and CDR2 (germline): SGHTA, FQGNSA. CDR3 nucleotide sequence: TGTGCCAGCAGCTTCACAGGGGGAGGCTACACCTTC. Translated: CASSFTGGGYTF.

This clonotype was seen only a few times. The chain carries TRBV2 and TRBJ1-1; no clear D. This CDR3 has 14 amino acids. CDR1 SNHLY and CDR2 FYNNEI come from the germline V gene. The V gene lost 6 bases and the J gene lost 0 bases, with 11 bases spanning the gap. In DNA, the CDR3 is TGTGCCAGCAGGTCTTCCAGAGTGAACACTGAAGCTTTCTTT. This gives the protein CASRSSRVNTEAFF.

V usage is TRBV7-2 and J usage is TRBJ1-2; 7 bases are a match to TRBD1. Trimming at V came to 5 bases and at J to 7 bases, leaving 10 bases not matched to a gene. Germline values: CDR1 SGHTA, CDR2 FQGNSA. The CDR3 loop spans 14 amino acids. This CDR3 is CASSAQGPVSGYTF. The CDR3 DNA reads as TGTGCCAGCAGCGCACAGGGGCCAGTTTCTGGCTACACCTTC.

This clonotype was detected only a few times. V is TRBV6-5 and J is TRBJ2-2, with 9 bases that match TRBD2. CDR3 length equals 18 residues. Germline V gene sequence: CDR1 MNHEY, CDR2 SVGAGI. Germline trimming cut 0 bases from V and 2 bases from J; bases unmatched to any gene: 7. In DNA form, the CDR3 reads TGTGCCAGCAGTTACTCGAACCTAGCGGGGATAAACACCGGGGAGCTGTTTTTT. Translating gives CASSYSNLAGINTGELFF.

This clonotype occurred a few times. CDR3 amino acids: CASSFTGGEKLFF. The CDR3 DNA sequence: TGTGCCAGCAGCTTCACAGGGGGGGAAAAACTGTTTTTT. The genes are TRBV7-2 and TRBJ1-4; 8 positions agree with TRBD1. With 3 bases clipped from V and 8 bases from J, the junction kept 2 bases outside the gene matches. CDR3 length: 13 residues. Looked up from germline, CDR1 is SGHTA and CDR2 is FQGNSA.

This clonotype was detected many times. The genes are TRBV6-2 or TRBV6-3 and TRBJ2-3, with TRBD1 matching 9 bases. After removal of 6 bases from V and 0 bases from J, the junction contained 16 bases not matched to a gene. The germline gives CDR1 MNHEY, CDR2 SVGEGT. The CDR3 consists of 19 residues. The CDR3 sequence: CASSRMDRGRYTSTDTQYF. The CDR3 region has the DNA TGTGCCAGCAGCCGCATGGACAGGGGAAGATATACTAGCACAGATACGCAGTATTTT.

This clonotype occurred a few times. The chain recombines TRBV4-2 with TRBJ2-1; TRBD2 matches at 10 bases. Trimming at V came to 1 base and at J to 0 bases, leaving 6 bases not matched to a gene. The CDR3 is 18 residues long. CDR1 is LGHNA, CDR2 YNFKEQ, per germline. The CDR3 coding sequence is TGTGCCAGCAGCCAAGGGGGGCCTAGCGGGGGCTCCTACAATGAGCAGTTCTTC. As protein: CASSQGGPSGGSYNEQFF.

This clonotype has at least ten counts. The chain carries TRBV5-1 and TRBJ2-1; weak D call: TRBD2 (5 bases). Germline lookup yields CDR1 SGHRS and CDR2 YFSETQ. The length of the CDR3 is 15 residues. V dropped 4 bases and J dropped 4 bases, with 15 bases sitting between them. For the CDR3, the DNA is TGCGCCAGCAGCCTACTGACGGACTCTTACAATGAGCAGTTCTTC. Translated, it gives CASSLLTDSYNEQFF. Full variable domain (rest looked up from reference TRBV5-1 and TRBJ2-1): KAGVTQTPRYLIKTRGQQVTLSCSPISGHRSVSWYQQTPGQGLQFLFEYFSETQRNKGNFPGRFSGRQFSNSRSEMNVSTLELGDSALYLCASSLLTDSYNEQFFGPGTRLTVL.

The V and J genes are TRBV29-1 and TRBJ2-7, with D perhaps matching TRBD1 (6 bases). The length of the CDR3 is 11 residues. Germline-derived CDR1 and CDR2 are SQVTM and ANQGSEA. The V end was cut by 7 bases, the J end by 3 bases, with 10 bases between. CDR3: CSAVQGYEQYF. The CDR3 DNA follows: TGCAGCGCCGTACAGGGCTACGAGCAGTACTTC.

The genes are TRBV6-5 and TRBJ2-2; 7 nucleotides align to TRBD1. The length of the CDR3 is 15 residues. Trimming removed 6 bases from V and 4 bases from J; junction bases left unmatched: 8. Germline V CDR1 and CDR2: MNHEY, SVGAGI. The CDR3 coding sequence is TGTGCCAGCAGGTCCGAGGGGGCGGGCACCGGGGAGCTGTTTTTT. Translated: CASRSEGAGTGELFF.

Only a few counts were recorded for this clonotype. The chain joins TRBV5-4 to TRBJ2-1; D tentatively reads TRBD1 or TRBD2 (5 bases each). Germline V gene data show CDR1 as SGHNT and CDR2 as YYREEE (reference sequence). With 0 bases removed from V and 0 bases from J, the gap between germline ends came to 10 bases. The CDR3 consists of 16 residues. CDR3 DNA sequence: TGTGCCAGCAGCTTGGGTGGGACGAGCTCCTACAATGAGCAGTTCTTC. This gives the protein CASSLGGTSSYNEQFF.

This clonotype has only a few counts. A much larger clone is a single base away; this may be a read error. The chain couples TRBV7-9 to TRBJ2-7, with D possibly matching TRBD2 (5 bases). Trimming left V 5 bases short and J 6 bases short, with 11 bases between. This CDR3 has 12 residues. Per germline, CDR1 SEHNR and CDR2 FQNEAQ (reference sequence). This CDR3 reads CASSPAASEQYF. In nucleotides, the CDR3 is TGTGCCAGCAGCCCAGCGGCATCCGAGCAGTACTTC.

This clonotype was recorded at least ten times. The chain links TRBV6-1 to TRBJ2-5, with D maybe TRBD2 (5 bases). V lost 6 bases to trimming and J lost 1 base, with 12 bases between them. The CDR3 is 14 residues long. Germline CDR1 MNHNS, CDR2 SASEGT. The DNA of the CDR3 is TGTGCCAGCAGGAGCGGTGATATCCAAGAGACCCAGTACTTC. Its protein product is CASRSGDIQETQYF.

A remark on this clonotype: This sequence may be a read error, since a much larger clone differs from it by one base. The rearrangement uses TRBV28 and TRBJ1-2; D call uncertain. The germline V gene encodes CDR1 MDHEN and CDR2 SYDVKM. CDR3 length: 11 amino acids. CDR3 amino acids: CASSSYYGCTF. CDR3 DNA sequence: TGTGCCAGCAGTTCGTACTATGGCTGCACCTTC.

This clonotype was counted between two and nine times. The rearrangement joins TRBV12-3 or TRBV12-4 to TRBJ2-7; D might be TRBD1 (6 bases). V gave up 4 bases and J gave up 4 bases, with 17 bases separating them. This CDR3 spans 15 amino acids. The CDR3 loop is CASSSTRDIRYEQYF. In DNA form, the CDR3 reads TGTGCCAGCAGTTCGACGAGGGACATCCGATACGAGCAGTACTTC.

The sample holds a few counts of this clonotype. A much more abundant neighbour one base away suggests this may be a read error. The rearrangement links TRBV9 to TRBJ2-7; 7 nucleotides align to TRBD1. The CDR3 runs 15 residues. With 3 bases clipped from V and 0 bases from J, the junction kept 6 bases outside the gene matches. Germline-derived CDR1 and CDR2 are SGDLS and YYNGEE. CDR3 residues: CASSARDSFSYEQYF. CDR3 coding DNA: TGTGCCAGCAGCGCCCGGGACAGCTTCTCCTACGAGCAGTACTTC.

This clonotype was seen repeatedly, ten times or more. The CDR3 sequence is CASSVGTGGADTQYF. CDR3 bases: TGTGCCAGCAGCGTTGGGACAGGAGGCGCAGATACGCAGTATTTT. This chain connects TRBV9 to TRBJ2-3, with TRBD1 identical over 8 bases. The CDR3 runs to 15 residues. Trimming at V came to 2 bases and at J to 4 bases, leaving 6 bases not matched to a gene. Per the germline V gene, CDR1 is SGDLS and CDR2 is YYNGEE.

A remark on this clonotype: At one boundary the junction diverges from the germline segment, which might be a read error. The gene calls are TRBV5-1 and TRBJ2-3, with D possibly being TRBD2 (7 bases). Germline V gene lookup returns CDR1 SGHRS and CDR2 YFSETQ. The CDR3 extends over 15 amino acids. CDR3 nucleotides: TGCGCCAGCAGTTTACAGGGAGGGTCCACAGGTACGCAGTATTTT. It encodes CASSLQGGSTGTQYF.

This clonotype was counted only a few times. The V gene is TRBV25-1, the J gene TRBJ2-6, with D possibly being TRBD1 or TRBD2 (6 bases each). V lost 5 bases and J lost 2, with 13 bases in between. From germline, CDR1 is MGHDK and CDR2 SYGVNS. This CDR3 comprises 16 residues. The CDR3 DNA is TGTGCCAGCAGTAAGGGGGGCGCCCCTGGGGCCAACGTCCTGACTTTC. The encoded protein is CASSKGGAPGANVLTF.

This clonotype occurred many times. This rearrangement joins TRBV2 to TRBJ2-3; TRBD1 aligns across 7 bases. The junction had 9 bases not matched to a gene; V was cut back by 5 bases and J by 10 bases. Germline V gives CDR1 SNHLY, CDR2 FYNNEI. CDR3 length equals 13 residues. CDR3 nucleotide sequence: TGTGCCAGCAGTCCGGACAGGATCCAAGCGCAGTATTTT. It yields the protein CASSPDRIQAQYF.

The table lists this clonotype with a few counts. The chain joins TRBV6-5 to TRBJ2-3; 14 bases map to TRBD2. Per germline, CDR1 MNHEY and CDR2 SVGAGI. The CDR3 contains 16 residues. J lost 4 bases, V lost 6 bases, and 6 bases had no gene match. DNA of the CDR3: TGTGCCAGCAGCTGGACTAGCGGGGGGCGGCCAGATACGCAGTATTTT. It specifies CASSWTSGGRPDTQYF.

This clonotype has just a few counts. The chain links TRBV7-2 to TRBJ1-4; unclear D gene. The V end was cut by 1 base, the J end by 10 bases, with 22 bases between. This CDR3 region has 17 residues. Germline V gene sequence: CDR1 SGHTA, CDR2 FQGNSA. CDR3 sequence: CASSLELSRGAEGKLFF. CDR3 in DNA: TGTGCCAGCAGCTTAGAGCTAAGTCGGGGAGCGGAGGGAAAACTGTTTTTT.

The V gene is TRBV6-2 or TRBV6-3, the J gene TRBJ2-1; perhaps TRBD2 as D (7 bases). Between the trimmed V and J ends, which lost 2 bases and 13 bases, there was a span of 18 bases. Germline CDR1 MNHEY, CDR2 SVGEGT. The CDR3 sequence is 14 residues long. The CDR3 sequence: CASSYRGAAETQFF. The CDR3 nucleotides are TGTGCCAGCAGTTACCGGGGGGCAGCAGAGACCCAGTTCTTC.

This clonotype was seen a few times. The V and J genes are TRBV20-1 and TRBJ1-5; D not certain. V lost 0 bases and J 1 base, leaving 4 bases between the germline ends. Germline CDR1 reads DFQATT; CDR2 reads SNEGSKA (reference sequence). CDR3 length: 13 residues. This chain's CDR3 is CSARENSNQPQHF. CDR3 in DNA: TGCAGTGCTAGAGAGAACAGCAATCAGCCCCAGCATTTT.